Shown below are 30 T cell receptor beta chains from a single sample sequenced in a study of cytomegalovirus exposure and HLA in healthy donors (dated by TCRdb to about 2017). The library was obtained by the immunoSEQ multiplex PCR assay. A mixture of 60 forward primers for TCR Vbeta segments and 13 reverse primers for TCR Jbeta segments was used in the multiplex PCR. The source is immuneACCESS, and TCRdb retained only in-frame sequences with V and J called. Part of the clones is not carried over; for the studies checked, unresolved V genes explain less than half of this, and the remainder is unexplained. In this sample the table shows 150,000 to 200,000 clones, around 81% of which occur a single time. The leading ten clones occupy around 2% of the sample. Sequenced material: PBMCs. The source of these receptors is a man between 18 and 35 years old in good health and CMV-seronegative.

This chain uses TRBV20-1 with TRBJ1-1, with D hard to call. V was cut by 2 bases and J by 7 bases, with 5 bases left in between. The CDR3 runs to 10 residues. CDR1 DFQATT and CDR2 SNEGSKA come from the germline V gene (reference sequence). The CDR3 nucleotides read TGCAGTGCTAGACAGTATGAAGCTTTCTTT. It is translated as CSARQYEAFF.

This chain uses TRBV9 with TRBJ2-1, with 15 bases fitting TRBD2. Germline loops: CDR1 SGDLS, CDR2 YYNGEE. V shed 3 bases and J 11 bases; nucleotides not matched to a gene: 9. This CDR3 spans 16 amino acids. The CDR3 region has the DNA TGTGCCAGCAGCGCCACCGGACTAGCGGGAGGGGAGAAGCAGTTCTTC. It specifies CASSATGLAGGEKQFF.

The genes are TRBV7-3 and TRBJ2-3; 14 bases are a match to TRBD2. Germline trimming cut 5 bases from V and 5 bases from J; bases unmatched to any gene: 6. CDR1 is SGHTA, CDR2 FQGTGA, per germline. The CDR3 runs 16 residues. This chain's CDR3 is CASSLGLAGVIDTQYF. DNA for the CDR3: TGTGCCAGCAGCCTGGGACTAGCGGGAGTGATAGATACGCAGTATTTT.

J is TRBJ1-5 and V is TRBV27; D may be TRBD1 (5 bases). CDR1 is MNHEY, CDR2 SMNVEV, per germline (reference sequence). Trimming took off 1 base at V and 3 bases at J, with 10 bases between the two ends. CDR3 size: 15 residues. DNA of the CDR3: TGTGCCAGCAGTTTATTAATAGGGGACAATCAGCCCCAGCATTTT. Residues: CASSLLIGDNQPQHF.

The chain links TRBV27 to TRBJ2-1, with D perhaps matching TRBD2 (5 bases). CDR1 is MNHEY, CDR2 SMNVEV, per germline (reference sequence). The length of the CDR3 is 13 residues. The V end lost 6 bases, the J end lost 8 bases, and 14 bases lay between the germline ends. The CDR3 protein is CASSPSSSYEQFF. The CDR3 DNA reads TGTGCCAGCAGCCCTAGCTCCTCCTATGAGCAGTTCTTC.

This rearrangement joins TRBV7-2 to TRBJ2-2; TRBD2 aligns across 8 bases. CDR3 length equals 15 residues. J gave up 5 bases and V 1 base, and 3 bases lay outside the gene matches. Germline V gives CDR1 SGHTA, CDR2 FQGNSA. The CDR3 coding sequence is TGTGCCAGCAGCTTAGACGGGAGGGATACCGGGGAGCTGTTTTTT. Residues: CASSLDGRDTGELFF. The entire variable domain, with the rest obtained from reference TRBV7-2 and TRBJ2-2, is as follows: GAGVSQSPSNKVTEKGKDVELRCDPISGHTALYWYRQSLGQGLEFLIYFQGNSAPDKSGLPSDRFSAERTGGSVSTLTIQRTQQEDSAVYLCASSLDGRDTGELFFGEGSRLTVL.

The chain has TRBV28 and TRBJ2-6; perhaps TRBD2 as D (6 bases). Germline CDR1 reads MDHEN; CDR2 reads SYDVKM. With 3 bases removed from V and 2 bases from J, the gap between germline ends came to 14 bases. There are 17 residues in the CDR3. This CDR3 is CASSLTTGGAGANVLTF. The CDR3 nucleotides are TGTGCCAGCAGTTTGACTACCGGGGGTGCTGGGGCCAACGTCCTGACTTTC. Based on the CDR3 plus reference TRBV28 and TRBJ2-6, the full variable domain is DVKVTQSSRYLVKRTGEKVFLECVQDMDHENMFWYRQDPGLGLRLIYFSYDVKMKEKGDIPEGYSVSREKKERFSLILESASTNQTSMYLCASSLTTGGAGANVLTFGAGSRLTVL.

The chain carries TRBV5-4 and TRBJ2-7; tentatively, D is TRBD1 (5 bases). The V end lost 2 bases, the J end lost 5 bases, and 14 bases lay between the germline ends. The CDR3 runs 14 residues. Looked up from germline, CDR1 is SGHNT and CDR2 is YYREEE (reference sequence). This CDR3 reads CASSFPGLIDEQYF. CDR3 DNA: TGTGCCAGCAGCTTCCCAGGGCTTATCGACGAGCAGTACTTC.

V and J are TRBV29-1 and TRBJ1-1; the match to TRBD1 covers 8 bases. V was clipped by 1 base and J by 0 bases; unmatched bases: 19. The germline CDR1 and CDR2 sequences are SQVTM and ANQGSEA. This CDR3 has 20 residues. The CDR3 coding sequence is TGCAGCGTTGAAGGGTTCGCGGCAGGGGGCGAAAAAGGAATGAACACTGAAGCTTTCTTT. Translation gives CSVEGFAAGGEKGMNTEAFF. Full variable domain (rest looked up from reference TRBV29-1 and TRBJ1-1): SAVISQKPSRDICQRGTSLTIQCQVDSQVTMMFWYRQQPGQSLTLIATANQGSEATYESGFVIDKFPISRPNLTFSTLTVSNMSPEDSSIYLCSVEGFAAGGEKGMNTEAFFGQGTRLTVV.

The chain uses TRBV5-1 and TRBJ2-3, with TRBD2 matching over 9 bases. The germline V gene encodes CDR1 SGHRS and CDR2 YFSETQ. The CDR3 has 15 amino acids. Unmatched junction bases numbered 3, after V lost 4 bases and J lost 0 bases. The CDR3 nucleotides are TGCGCCAGCAGCAAGGGACTAGCTAGCACAGATACGCAGTATTTT. This gives the protein CASSKGLASTDTQYF.

There are a few counts of this clone. The V gene is TRBV18, the J gene TRBJ2-7; perhaps TRBD1 as D (6 bases). Trimming cost V 3 bases and J 3 bases, with 12 bases left between them. The germline V gene encodes CDR1 KGHSH and CDR2 LQKENI. CDR3 length equals 14 residues. The CDR3 here is CASSPPDSNYEQYF. DNA of the CDR3: TGTGCCAGCTCACCTCCGGACAGTAACTACGAGCAGTACTTC. The full variable domain, completed using reference TRBV18 and TRBJ2-7, is NAGVMQNPRHLVRRRGQEARLRCSPMKGHSHVYWYRQLPEEGLKFMVYLQKENIIDESGMPKERFSAEFPKEGPSILRIQQVVRGDSAAYFCASSPPDSNYEQYFGPGTRLTVT.

V usage is TRBV7-8 and J usage is TRBJ1-2, with TRBD1 matching over 9 bases. V shed 5 bases, J shed 14 bases, and the junction held 9 bases outside the gene matches. This CDR3 has 12 amino acids. CDR1 SGHVS and CDR2 FQNEAQ come from the germline V gene. The CDR3 sequence is CASSRTSGQGTF. The CDR3 bases are TGTGCCAGCAGCCGTACGAGTGGACAGGGGACCTTC.

In DNA, the CDR3 is TGTGCCAGCAGCAAACAGGTTAGCAATCAGCCCCAGCATTTT. Protein product: CASSKQVSNQPQHF. The chain couples TRBV21-1 to TRBJ1-5; the table's D gene call, TRBD1, was not cross checked with the DNA. TRBV21-1 is assigned pseudogene status. The CDR3 runs 14 residues.

This clone was seen once. The V and J genes are TRBV7-8 and TRBJ1-2; D unresolved. Trimming stripped 0 bases from V and 4 bases from J, with 12 bases between. The CDR3 is made up of 15 amino acids. Germline V gene data show CDR1 as SGHVS and CDR2 as FQNEAQ. The CDR3 DNA reads TGTGCCAGCAGCTTAGCTCCGGCAGGAGGCTATGGCTACACCTTC. Translated, it gives CASSLAPAGGYGYTF.

This chain connects TRBV5-4 to TRBJ2-7, with D perhaps matching TRBD1 (6 bases). This CDR3 is 14 amino acids long. Trimming stripped 3 bases from V and 3 bases from J, with 13 bases between. Germline assignment: CDR1 SGHNT and CDR2 YYREEE (reference sequence). The CDR3 loop reads CASSSTGKNYEQYF. CDR3 coding DNA: TGTGCCAGCAGCTCTACAGGGAAGAACTACGAGCAGTACTTC.

The chain carries TRBV7-8 and TRBJ2-1; D perhaps matches TRBD1 (6 bases). Trimming took off 0 bases at V and 2 bases at J, with 17 bases between the two ends. The CDR3 is made up of 18 amino acids. CDR1 is SGHVS and CDR2 is FQNEAQ in the germline V gene. CDR3 loop: CASSLAVGRGLTYNEQFF. The CDR3 nucleotides are TGTGCCAGCAGCTTAGCGGTGGGCAGGGGCTTAACCTACAATGAGCAGTTCTTC.

The table lists this clone with a count of one. The genes are TRBV11-2 and TRBJ2-3, with 8 bases lining up with TRBD2. The germline gives CDR1 SGHAT, CDR2 FQNNGV. The junction had 5 bases not matched to a gene; V was cut back by 0 bases and J by 6 bases. The CDR3 runs 15 residues. CDR3 nucleotides: TGTGCCAGCAGCTTAGACGGACTAGCTTCGGATACGCAGTATTTT. As protein: CASSLDGLASDTQYF. Drawing the rest from reference TRBV11-2 and TRBJ2-3, the complete variable domain is EAGVAQSPRYKIIEKRQSVAFWCNPISGHATLYWYQQILGQGPKLLIQFQNNGVVDDSQLPKDRFSAERLKGVDSTLKIQPAKLEDSAVYLCASSLDGLASDTQYFGPGTRLTVL.

This clone has a handful of counts. The chain carries TRBV2 and TRBJ2-7, with 10 bases lining up with TRBD1. This CDR3 spans 14 amino acids. V dropped 3 bases and J dropped 6; count of bases not matched to a gene: 5. CDR1 and CDR2 (germline): SNHLY, FYNNEI. CDR3 in DNA: TGTGCCAGCAGTGACATAGGACAGGGGGGCGAGCAGTACTTC. Translation: CASSDIGQGGEQYF.

This clone was found a few times. This chain connects TRBV7-9 to TRBJ2-2; perhaps TRBD2 as D (7 bases). The CDR3 is made up of 16 amino acids. V lost 6 bases and J lost 3, with 17 bases in between. Germline values: CDR1 SEHNR, CDR2 FQNEAQ (reference sequence). The CDR3 is CASRPVGGLYTGELFF. The DNA for the CDR3 is TGTGCCAGCAGACCTGTGGGGGGGCTGTACACCGGGGAGCTGTTTTTT.

V and J are TRBV18 and TRBJ1-2; D ambiguous. CDR1 KGHSH and CDR2 LQKENI come from the germline V gene. This CDR3 spans 13 amino acids. V gave up 2 bases and J gave up 5 bases, with 9 bases separating them. This CDR3 reads CASSPEQSYGYTF. In DNA, the CDR3 is TGTGCCAGCTCACCAGAACAGTCGTATGGCTACACCTTC.

V is TRBV10-3 and J is TRBJ2-7; 9 bases line up with TRBD1. Germline values: CDR1 ENHRY, CDR2 SYGVKD. Trimming at V came to 4 bases and at J to 4 bases, leaving 2 bases not matched to a gene. There are 13 residues in the CDR3. The CDR3 region has the DNA TGTGCCATCAGTGGGGACAGGGATTACGAGCAGTACTTC. Translating gives CAISGDRDYEQYF.

The V call is TRBV27, the J call TRBJ1-6, with 7 positions matching TRBD1. The CDR3 has 17 residues. V shed 4 bases and J 1 base; nucleotides not matched to a gene: 7. The V gene's germline CDR1 is MNHEY and CDR2 SMNVEV (reference sequence). For the CDR3, the DNA is TGTGCCAGCAGTTCGGGACAGCTGAGGTCCTATAATTCACCCCTCCACTTT. Protein product: CASSSGQLRSYNSPLHF.

The J gene is TRBJ1-2, the V gene TRBV6-5; D not certain. Germline V lookup: CDR1 MNHEY, CDR2 SVGAGI. This CDR3 spans 13 amino acids. V shed 3 bases and J shed 8 bases, with 13 bases lying between them. This chain's CDR3 is CASSYGFSGGYTF. The CDR3 DNA reads as TGTGCCAGCAGTTATGGGTTCTCGGGGGGCTACACCTTC.

This rearrangement joins TRBV2 to TRBJ1-5, with D possibly being TRBD1 (6 bases). The ends were cut back, 6 bases at V and 6 bases at J, with 15 bases in the middle. Germline CDR1 is SNHLY and CDR2 is FYNNEI. The CDR3 contains 14 residues. In DNA, the CDR3 is TGTGCCAGCAGCGGCACAGGGATCTTTCAGCCCCAGCATTTT. Residues: CASSGTGIFQPQHF.

The chain carries TRBV9 and TRBJ2-1; 8 nucleotides agree with TRBD2. The V segment lost 4 bases and the J segment 10 bases; nucleotides outside the gene matches: 7. Germline V lookup: CDR1 SGDLS, CDR2 YYNGEE. The CDR3 totals 13 residues. The CDR3 region has the DNA TGTGCCAGCAGCCTCGGGGGGGCCAAGGAGCAGTTCTTC. This translates into CASSLGGAKEQFF. Drawing the rest from reference TRBV9 and TRBJ2-1, the complete variable domain is DSGVTQTPKHLITATGQRVTLRCSPRSGDLSVYWYQQSLDQGLQFLIQYYNGEERAKGNILERFSAQQFPDLHSELNLSSLELGDSALYFCASSLGGAKEQFFGPGTRLTVL.

The J gene is TRBJ2-5, the V gene TRBV28; 7 positions match TRBD2. The V gene end was trimmed by 5 bases and the J gene end by 5 bases; junction bases not matched to a gene: 11. The CDR3 covers 15 residues. Per germline, CDR1 MDHEN and CDR2 SYDVKM. CDR3 sequence (DNA): TGTGCCAGCAGTACTACGACTATCGGGGGGGAGACCCAGTACTTC. The encoded protein is CASSTTTIGGETQYF.

This rearrangement joins TRBV6-4 to TRBJ2-3; TRBD2 matches 9 bases. The germline gives CDR1 MRHNA, CDR2 SNTAGT. The V and J ends lost 3 bases and 4 bases, in that order; junction bases with no gene match: 2. The CDR3 is 14 amino acids. The CDR3 region has the DNA TGTGCCAGCAGTGAAGGCGGGGGGGCAGATACGCAGTATTTT. Translation gives CASSEGGGADTQYF.

Worth noting for this clone: Relative to the germline gene, one junction end is altered; a read error may explain this. The chain joins TRBV4-3 to TRBJ1-2; no clear D gene. Germline CDR1 LGHNA, CDR2 YSLEER. This CDR3 region has 15 residues. Here the CDR3 reads CANSQEALSVYGYTF. The DNA of the CDR3 is TGCGCCAACAGCCAAGAAGCCCTAAGTGTTTATGGCTACACCTTC.

This clone appeared once. CDR3 sequence (DNA): TGTGCCAGCAGCCCGTGGACAGGGGACTACGAGCAGTACTTC. Translation: CASSPWTGDYEQYF. The V call is TRBV5-5, the J call TRBJ2-7, with TRBD1 matching 9 bases. The CDR3 spans 14 residues. The V gene end was trimmed by 4 bases and the J gene end by 3 bases; junction bases not matched to a gene: 5. Germline loops: CDR1 SGHKS, CDR2 YYEKEE (reference sequence).

The chain recombines TRBV9 with TRBJ2-1; perhaps TRBD2 as D (5 bases). V shed 6 bases and J shed 0 bases, with 16 bases lying between them. The CDR3 is 16 amino acids. The V gene's germline CDR1 is SGDLS and CDR2 YYNGEE. CDR3 coding DNA: TGTGCCAGCAACCCGAGGGCCTCGGGCTCCTACAATGAGCAGTTCTTC. It specifies CASNPRASGSYNEQFF.